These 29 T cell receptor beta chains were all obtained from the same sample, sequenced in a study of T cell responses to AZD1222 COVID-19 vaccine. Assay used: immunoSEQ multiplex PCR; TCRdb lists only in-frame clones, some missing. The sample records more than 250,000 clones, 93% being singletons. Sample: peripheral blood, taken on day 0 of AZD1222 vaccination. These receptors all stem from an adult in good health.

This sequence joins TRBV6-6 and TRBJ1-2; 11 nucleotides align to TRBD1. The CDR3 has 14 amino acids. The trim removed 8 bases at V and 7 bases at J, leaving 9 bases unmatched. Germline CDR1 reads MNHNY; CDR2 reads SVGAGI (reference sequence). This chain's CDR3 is CASVHRDRGSGYTF. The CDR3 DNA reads TGTGCCAGCGTACACCGGGACAGGGGGTCTGGCTACACCTTC.

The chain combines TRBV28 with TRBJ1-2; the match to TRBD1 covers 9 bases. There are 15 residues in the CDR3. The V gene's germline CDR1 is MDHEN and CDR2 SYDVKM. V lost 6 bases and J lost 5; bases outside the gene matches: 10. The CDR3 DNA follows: TGTGCCAGCAGCAATGGACAGGGGAAGATGTATGGCTACACCTTC. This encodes CASSNGQGKMYGYTF.

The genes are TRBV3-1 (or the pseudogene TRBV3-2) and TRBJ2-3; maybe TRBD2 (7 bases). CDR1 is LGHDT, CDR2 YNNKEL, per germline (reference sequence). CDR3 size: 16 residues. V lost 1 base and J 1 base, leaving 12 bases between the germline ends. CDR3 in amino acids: CASSQVGGLGTDTQYF. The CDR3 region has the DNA TGTGCCAGCAGCCAAGTCGGGGGGCTGGGCACAGATACGCAGTATTTT.

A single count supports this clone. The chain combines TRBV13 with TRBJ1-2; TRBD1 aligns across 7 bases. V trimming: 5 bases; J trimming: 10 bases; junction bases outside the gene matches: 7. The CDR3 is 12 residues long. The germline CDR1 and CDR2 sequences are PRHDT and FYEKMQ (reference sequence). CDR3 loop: CASSKSTGIYTF. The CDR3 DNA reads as TGTGCCAGCAGCAAATCGACAGGGATCTACACCTTC. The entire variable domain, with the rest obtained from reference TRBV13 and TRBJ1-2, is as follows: AAGVIQSPRHLIKEKRETATLKCYPIPRHDTVYWYQQGPGQDPQFLISFYEKMQSDKGSIPDRFSAQQFSDYHSELNMSSLELGDSALYFCASSKSTGIYTFGSGTRLTVV.

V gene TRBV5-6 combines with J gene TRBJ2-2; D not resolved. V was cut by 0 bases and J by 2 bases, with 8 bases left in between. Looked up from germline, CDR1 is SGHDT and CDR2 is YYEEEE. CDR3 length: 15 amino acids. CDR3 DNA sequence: TGTGCCAGCAGCTTGGGGGGTACTAACACCGGGGAGCTGTTTTTT. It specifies CASSLGGTNTGELFF.

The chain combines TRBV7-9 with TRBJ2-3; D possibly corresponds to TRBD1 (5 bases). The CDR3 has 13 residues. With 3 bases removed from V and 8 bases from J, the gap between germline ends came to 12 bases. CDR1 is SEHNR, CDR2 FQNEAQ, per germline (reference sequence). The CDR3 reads CASSFGDSGTQYF. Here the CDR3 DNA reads TGTGCCAGCAGCTTCGGAGACAGTGGTACGCAGTATTTT.

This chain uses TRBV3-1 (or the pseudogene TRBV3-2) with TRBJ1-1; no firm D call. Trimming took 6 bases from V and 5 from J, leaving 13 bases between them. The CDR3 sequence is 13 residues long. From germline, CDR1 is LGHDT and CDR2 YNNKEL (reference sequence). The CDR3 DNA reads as TGTGCCAGCAGAAATGGGCCGCGAACTGAAGCTTTCTTT. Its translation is CASRNGPRTEAFF.

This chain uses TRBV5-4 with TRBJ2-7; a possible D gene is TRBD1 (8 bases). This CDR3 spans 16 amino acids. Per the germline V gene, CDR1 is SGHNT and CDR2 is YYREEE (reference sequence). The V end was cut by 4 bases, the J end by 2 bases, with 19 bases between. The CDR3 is CASSPPGGGSPYEQYF. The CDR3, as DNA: TGTGCCAGCAGCCCCCCAGGGGGCGGGAGCCCCTACGAGCAGTACTTC.

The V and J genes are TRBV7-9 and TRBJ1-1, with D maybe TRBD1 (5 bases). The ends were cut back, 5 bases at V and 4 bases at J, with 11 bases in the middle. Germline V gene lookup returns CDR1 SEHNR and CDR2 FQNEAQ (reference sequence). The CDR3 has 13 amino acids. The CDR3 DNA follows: TGTGCCAGCAGCACAGGACGGATCACTGAAGCTTTCTTT. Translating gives CASSTGRITEAFF. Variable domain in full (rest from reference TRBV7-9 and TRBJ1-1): DTGVSQNPRHKITKRGQNVTFRCDPISEHNRLYWYRQTLGQGPEFLTYFQNEAQLEKSRLLSDRFSAERPKGSFSTLEIQRTEQGDSAMYLCASSTGRITEAFFGQGTRLTVV.

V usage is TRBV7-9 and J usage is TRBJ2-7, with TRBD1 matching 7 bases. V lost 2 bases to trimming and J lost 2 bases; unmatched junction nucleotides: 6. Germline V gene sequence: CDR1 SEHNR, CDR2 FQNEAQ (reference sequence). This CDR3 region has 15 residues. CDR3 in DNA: TGTGCCAGCAGCTTATCCCCAGGGGGAGCCTACGAGCAGTACTTC. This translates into CASSLSPGGAYEQYF. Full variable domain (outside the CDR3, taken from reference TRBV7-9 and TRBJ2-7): DTGVSQNPRHKITKRGQNVTFRCDPISEHNRLYWYRQTLGQGPEFLTYFQNEAQLEKSRLLSDRFSAERPKGSFSTLEIQRTEQGDSAMYLCASSLSPGGAYEQYFGPGTRLTVT.

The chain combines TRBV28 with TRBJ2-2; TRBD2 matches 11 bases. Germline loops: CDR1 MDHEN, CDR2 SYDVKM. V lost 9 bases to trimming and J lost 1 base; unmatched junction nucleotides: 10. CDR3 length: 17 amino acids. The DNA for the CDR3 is TGTGCCAGGGGTGGGACTAGCGGAACCCGGAACACCGGGGAGCTGTTTTTT. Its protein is CARGGTSGTRNTGELFF.

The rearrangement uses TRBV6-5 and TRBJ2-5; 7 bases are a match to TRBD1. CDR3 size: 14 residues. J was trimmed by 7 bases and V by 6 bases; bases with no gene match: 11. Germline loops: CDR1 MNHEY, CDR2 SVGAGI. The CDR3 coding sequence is TGTGCCAGCAGCACCCGGGACAGCCTTGGGACCCAGTACTTC. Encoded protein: CASSTRDSLGTQYF.

CDR3 sequence reads: CASSSQGSSGNTIYF. The CDR3 nucleotides read TGTGCCAGCAGCTCTCAGGGGTCCTCTGGAAACACCATATATTTT. This chain links TRBV2 with TRBJ1-3; tentatively, D is TRBD1 (6 bases). Germline assignment: CDR1 SNHLY and CDR2 FYNNEI. The CDR3 is made up of 15 amino acids. The V end was cut by 6 bases, the J end by 0 bases, with 12 bases between.

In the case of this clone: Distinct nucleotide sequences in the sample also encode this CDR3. This CDR3 is CASSPGTGGETQYF. CDR3 sequence (DNA): TGCGCCAGCAGTCCAGGGACAGGGGGAGAGACCCAGTACTTC. This chain uses TRBV5-1 with TRBJ2-5; 11 bases line up with TRBD1. V was clipped by 5 bases and J by 4 bases; unmatched bases: 4. CDR3 length: 14 residues. CDR1 is SGHRS, CDR2 YFSETQ, per germline.

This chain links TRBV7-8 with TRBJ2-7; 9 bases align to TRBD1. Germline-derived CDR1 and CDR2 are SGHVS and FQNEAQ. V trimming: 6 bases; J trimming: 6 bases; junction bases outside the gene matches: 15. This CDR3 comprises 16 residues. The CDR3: CASRTNRGLRMFEQYF. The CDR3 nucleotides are TGTGCCAGCAGGACTAACAGGGGGCTAAGGATGTTCGAGCAGTACTTC. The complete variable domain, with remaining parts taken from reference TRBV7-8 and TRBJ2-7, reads GAGVSQSPRYKVAKRGQDVALRCDPISGHVSLFWYQQALGQGPEFLTYFQNEAQLDKSGLPSDRFFAERPEGSVSTLKIQRTQQEDSAVYLCASRTNRGLRMFEQYFGPGTRLTVT.

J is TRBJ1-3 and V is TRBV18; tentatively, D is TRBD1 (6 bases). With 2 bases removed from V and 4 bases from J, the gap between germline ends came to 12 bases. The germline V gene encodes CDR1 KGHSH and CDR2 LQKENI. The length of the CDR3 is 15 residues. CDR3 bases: TGTGCCAGCTCACCAATGGGGGCTCTAGGAAACACCATATATTTT. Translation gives CASSPMGALGNTIYF.

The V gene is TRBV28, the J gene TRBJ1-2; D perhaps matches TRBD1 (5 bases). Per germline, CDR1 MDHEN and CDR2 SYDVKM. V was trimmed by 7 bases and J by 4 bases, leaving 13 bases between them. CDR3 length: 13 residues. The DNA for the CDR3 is TGTGCCAGCAATAGACGGGGGAGCTATGGCTACACCTTC. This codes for CASNRRGSYGYTF.

CDR3 loop: CASSPGGGGTDTQYF. CDR3 nucleotide sequence: TGTGCCAGCAGCCCGGGGGGGGGCGGCACAGATACGCAGTATTTT. This rearrangement joins TRBV28 to TRBJ2-3, with 8 bases that match TRBD2. V lost 6 bases, J lost 1 base, and 6 bases stayed unmatched. Germline V CDR1 and CDR2: MDHEN, SYDVKM. This CDR3 has 15 residues.

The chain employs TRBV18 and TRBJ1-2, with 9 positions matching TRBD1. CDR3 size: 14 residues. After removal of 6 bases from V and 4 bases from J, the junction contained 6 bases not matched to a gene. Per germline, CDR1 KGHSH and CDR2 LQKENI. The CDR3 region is CASSPDRGSYGYTF. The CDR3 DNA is TGTGCCAGCTCGCCGGACAGGGGTTCCTATGGCTACACCTTC.

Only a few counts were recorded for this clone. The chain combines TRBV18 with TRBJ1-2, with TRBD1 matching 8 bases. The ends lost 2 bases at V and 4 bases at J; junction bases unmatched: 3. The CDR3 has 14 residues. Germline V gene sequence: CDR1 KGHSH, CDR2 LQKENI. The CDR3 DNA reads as TGTGCCAGCTCACCAGGGGACAGGATCTATGGCTACACCTTC. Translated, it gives CASSPGDRIYGYTF.

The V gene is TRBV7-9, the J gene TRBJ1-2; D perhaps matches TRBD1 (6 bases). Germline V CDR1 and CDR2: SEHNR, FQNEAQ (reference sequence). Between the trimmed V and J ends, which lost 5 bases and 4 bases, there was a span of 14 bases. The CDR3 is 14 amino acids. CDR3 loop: CASSLPTGSYGYTF. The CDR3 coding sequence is TGTGCCAGCAGCCTACCCACAGGGAGCTATGGCTACACCTTC.

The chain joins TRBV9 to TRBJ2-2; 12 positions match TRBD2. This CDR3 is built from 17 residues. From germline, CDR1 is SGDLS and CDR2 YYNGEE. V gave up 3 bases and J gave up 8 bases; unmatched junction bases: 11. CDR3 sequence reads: CASSATPTSGSGGELFF. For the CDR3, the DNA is TGTGCCAGCAGCGCCACCCCGACTAGCGGGAGCGGGGGGGAGCTGTTTTTT. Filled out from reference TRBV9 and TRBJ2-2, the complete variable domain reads DSGVTQTPKHLITATGQRVTLRCSPRSGDLSVYWYQQSLDQGLQFLIQYYNGEERAKGNILERFSAQQFPDLHSELNLSSLELGDSALYFCASSATPTSGSGGELFFGEGSRLTVL.

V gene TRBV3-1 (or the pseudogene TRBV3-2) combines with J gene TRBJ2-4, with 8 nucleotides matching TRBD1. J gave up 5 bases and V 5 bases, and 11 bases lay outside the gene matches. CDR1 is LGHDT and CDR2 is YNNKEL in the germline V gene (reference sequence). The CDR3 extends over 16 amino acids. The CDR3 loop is CASSDGQGRFQNIQYF. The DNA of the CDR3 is TGTGCCAGCAGCGACGGACAGGGAAGGTTTCAAAACATTCAGTACTTC.

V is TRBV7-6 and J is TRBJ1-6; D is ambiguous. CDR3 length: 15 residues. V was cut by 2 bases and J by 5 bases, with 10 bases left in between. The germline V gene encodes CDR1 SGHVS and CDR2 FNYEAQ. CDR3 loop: CASSLNMENNSPLHF. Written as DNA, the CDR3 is TGTGCCAGCAGCTTAAATATGGAAAATAATTCACCCCTCCACTTT.

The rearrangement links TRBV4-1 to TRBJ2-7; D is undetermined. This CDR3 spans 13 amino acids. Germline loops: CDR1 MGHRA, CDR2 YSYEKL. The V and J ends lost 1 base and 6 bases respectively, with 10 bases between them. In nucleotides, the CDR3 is TGCGCCAGCAGCCAAGTCCCTGGGCTCGAGCAGTACTTC. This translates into CASSQVPGLEQYF.

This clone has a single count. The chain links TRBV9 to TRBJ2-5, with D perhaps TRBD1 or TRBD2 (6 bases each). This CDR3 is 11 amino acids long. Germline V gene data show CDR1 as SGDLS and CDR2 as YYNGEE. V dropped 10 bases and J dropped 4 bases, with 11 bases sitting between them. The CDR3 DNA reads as TGTGCCTCTGGAGGGGGAGAGACCCAGTACTTC. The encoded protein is CASGGGETQYF.

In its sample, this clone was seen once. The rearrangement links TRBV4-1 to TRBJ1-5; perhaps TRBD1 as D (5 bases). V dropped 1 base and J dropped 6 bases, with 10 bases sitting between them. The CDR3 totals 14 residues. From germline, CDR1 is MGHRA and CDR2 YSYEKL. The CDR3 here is CASSQVGVRQPQHF. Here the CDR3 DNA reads TGCGCCAGCAGCCAAGTGGGGGTCCGTCAGCCCCAGCATTTT.

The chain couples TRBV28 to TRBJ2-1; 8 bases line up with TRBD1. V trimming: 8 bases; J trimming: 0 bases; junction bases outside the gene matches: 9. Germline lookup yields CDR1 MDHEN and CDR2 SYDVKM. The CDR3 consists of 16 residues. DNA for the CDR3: TGTGCCAGCGGTAACAGGGGGGCGAGCTCCTACAATGAGCAGTTCTTC. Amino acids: CASGNRGASSYNEQFF.

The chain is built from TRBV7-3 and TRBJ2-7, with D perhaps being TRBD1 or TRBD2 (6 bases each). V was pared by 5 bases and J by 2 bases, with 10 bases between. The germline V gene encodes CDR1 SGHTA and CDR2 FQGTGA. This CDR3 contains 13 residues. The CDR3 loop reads CASSRGQTYEQYF. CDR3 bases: TGTGCCAGCAGCCGGGGGCAGACCTACGAGCAGTACTTC.